These 30 T cell receptor beta chains were all obtained from the same sample, sequenced in a study of blood T cell repertoires in COVID-19. Only in-frame clones appear in the TCRdb table, and some are missing; sequencing was by immunoSEQ multiplex PCR. The sample records some 180,000 clones, about four fifths being singletons. Sequences were obtained from peripheral blood. The receptors come from an elderly woman with COVID-19, enrolled during active disease.

The sample holds one count of this clone. This sequence joins TRBV5-4 and TRBJ1-2, with D unresolved. The CDR3 has 13 amino acids. The V gene's germline CDR1 is SGHNT and CDR2 YYREEE (reference sequence). V gave up 0 bases and J gave up 9 bases, with 12 bases separating them. The CDR3 nucleotides are TGTGCCAGCAGCTTGGACCTAGTGAGAAGCTACACCTTC. Amino acids: CASSLDLVRSYTF.

J is TRBJ1-1 and V is TRBV4-3, with TRBD1 as a possible D gene (6 bases). The CDR3 is 15 residues long. Trimming removed 0 bases at V and 1 base at J, with 9 bases between. Germline CDR1 reads LGHNA; CDR2 reads YSLEER. The chain's CDR3 is CASSQEDSPNTEAFF. CDR3 bases: TGCGCCAGCAGCCAAGAGGACAGCCCGAACACTGAAGCTTTCTTT.

J is TRBJ1-5 and V is TRBV10-3; TRBD1 is a possible D gene (6 bases). Germline CDR1 and CDR2: ENHRY and SYGVKD. The CDR3 is 13 residues long. Trimming removed 4 bases at V and 2 bases at J, with 6 bases between. CDR3 residues: CAISAGGNQPQHF. In DNA form, the CDR3 reads TGTGCCATCAGTGCAGGGGGCAATCAGCCCCAGCATTTT.

The rearrangement links TRBV27 to TRBJ2-1; 8 bases agree with TRBD1. Looked up from germline, CDR1 is MNHEY and CDR2 is SMNVEV (reference sequence). This CDR3 region has 14 residues. V gave up 5 bases and J gave up 3 bases; unmatched junction bases: 3. The CDR3 coding sequence is TGTGCCAGCAGTCGGACAGGGAGCTACAATGAGCAGTTCTTC. It specifies CASSRTGSYNEQFF.

This clone was observed many times. The chain couples TRBV5-1 to TRBJ1-2; perhaps TRBD1 as D (6 bases). Per the germline V gene, CDR1 is SGHRS and CDR2 is YFSETQ. The CDR3 is 18 residues long. V gave up 0 bases and J gave up 0 bases, with 18 bases separating them. The CDR3 reads CASSLVFRDTTPNYGYTF. The CDR3 DNA reads TGCGCCAGCAGCTTGGTTTTCCGGGACACGACTCCTAACTATGGCTACACCTTC. The full variable domain, completed using reference TRBV5-1 and TRBJ1-2, is KAGVTQTPRYLIKTRGQQVTLSCSPISGHRSVSWYQQTPGQGLQFLFEYFSETQRNKGNFPGRFSGRQFSNSRSEMNVSTLELGDSALYLCASSLVFRDTTPNYGYTFGSGTRLTVV.

For the CDR3, the DNA is TGTGCCAGCTCACCAGCTGGAGGCAGGATGAACACTGAAGCTTTCTTT. This encodes CASSPAGGRMNTEAFF. The J gene is TRBJ1-1, the V gene TRBV18; unclear D gene. Trimming shortened V by 2 bases and J by 0 bases, and 13 bases separated the two germline ends. The V gene's germline CDR1 is KGHSH and CDR2 LQKENI. This CDR3 comprises 16 residues.

The rearrangement joins TRBV2 to TRBJ1-6; D gene uncertain. Per germline, CDR1 SNHLY and CDR2 FYNNEI. The CDR3 totals 14 residues. Trimming removed 4 bases at V and 7 bases at J, with 11 bases between. CDR3 nucleotides: TGTGCCAGCAGTGCGCCAATCGGGAATTCACCCCTCCACTTT. Translation gives CASSAPIGNSPLHF.

The chain couples TRBV7-8 to TRBJ2-1; 9 positions match TRBD1. Germline assignment: CDR1 SGHVS and CDR2 FQNEAQ. J gave up 4 bases and V 5 bases, and 9 bases lay outside the gene matches. This CDR3 contains 16 residues. The CDR3 sequence: CASSALNRGLYNEQFF. The CDR3 nucleotides read TGTGCCAGCAGCGCCCTAAACAGGGGGCTTTACAATGAGCAGTTCTTC.

The rearrangement uses TRBV5-1 and TRBJ2-7; D may be TRBD2 (5 bases). The CDR3 is 14 amino acids. Trimming cost V 2 bases and J 4 bases, with 13 bases left between them. The V gene's germline CDR1 is SGHRS and CDR2 YFSETQ. CDR3 region: CASSFSGSGYEQYF. For the CDR3, the DNA is TGCGCCAGCAGCTTTAGTGGCTCGGGGTACGAGCAGTACTTC.

The chain combines TRBV5-1 with TRBJ2-3; 10 bases line up with TRBD2. With 1 base clipped from V and 6 bases from J, the junction kept 5 bases outside the gene matches. The germline gives CDR1 SGHRS, CDR2 YFSETQ. The CDR3 consists of 15 residues. The CDR3 nucleotides read TGCGCCAGCAGCTTGAGCCCTAGCGGGGGCGATACGCAGTATTTT. This codes for CASSLSPSGGDTQYF.

The rearrangement links TRBV5-1 to TRBJ2-7, with TRBD1 as a possible D gene (5 bases). Trimming shortened V by 2 bases and J by 6 bases, and 12 bases separated the two germline ends. The CDR3 loop spans 13 amino acids. Germline CDR1 SGHRS, CDR2 YFSETQ. In DNA, the CDR3 is TGCGCCAGCAGCTTTGGGCAGGGCGGCGAGCAGTACTTC. It specifies CASSFGQGGEQYF.

This chain connects TRBV4-1 to TRBJ1-1; D might be TRBD1 (5 bases). CDR1 and CDR2 (germline): MGHRA, YSYEKL. The CDR3 is 13 residues long. V was clipped by 4 bases and J by 0 bases, with 6 bases between them. The chain's CDR3 is CASSPGLNTEAFF. The CDR3 DNA is TGCGCCAGCAGCCCAGGGCTGAACACTGAAGCTTTCTTT.

The gene calls are TRBV12-5 and TRBJ1-1, with no clear D. The germline V gene encodes CDR1 LGHNT and CDR2 FRNRAP. Deletions cut 0 bases from V and 1 base from J, with 12 bases between. The CDR3 totals 16 residues. DNA of the CDR3: TGTGCTAGTGGTTTGGTACTTGTTTCTACGAACACTGAAGCTTTCTTT. Residues: CASGLVLVSTNTEAFF.

This clone appeared once. The rearrangement joins TRBV18 to TRBJ2-7, with no clear D. The CDR3 is made up of 13 amino acids. V was shortened by 3 bases and J by 3 bases, with 9 bases between the two germline ends. In germline, CDR1 is KGHSH, CDR2 LQKENI. This chain's CDR3 is CASSPSLDYEQYF. CDR3 bases: TGTGCCAGCTCACCTTCGTTAGACTACGAGCAGTACTTC.

The chain joins TRBV11-3 to TRBJ1-1; D is undetermined. The CDR3 contains 15 residues. Germline assignment: CDR1 SGHNT and CDR2 YENEEA. V lost 2 bases and J 1 base, leaving 11 bases between the germline ends. CDR3 coding DNA: TGTGCCAGCAGCTTAATGGCACAGTCGAACACTGAAGCTTTCTTT. It specifies CASSLMAQSNTEAFF.

The chain carries TRBV7-9 and TRBJ1-2, with 9 bases fitting TRBD1. The CDR3 consists of 15 residues. With 5 bases clipped from V and 8 bases from J, the junction kept 12 bases outside the gene matches. Germline CDR1 is SEHNR and CDR2 is FQNEAQ (reference sequence). This chain's CDR3 is CASSQTSQGAGGYTF. The CDR3 nucleotides read TGTGCCAGCAGCCAAACTTCACAGGGGGCGGGAGGCTACACCTTC.

The chain recombines TRBV24-1 with TRBJ2-1, with 10 bases matching TRBD1. The V segment lost 4 bases and the J segment 9 bases; nucleotides outside the gene matches: 8. Germline lookup yields CDR1 KGHDR and CDR2 SFDVKD. The CDR3 has 15 residues. The CDR3 DNA sequence: TGTGCCACCAGTGACAGACAGGGGGCGCGGAGTGAGCAGTTCTTC. Residues: CATSDRQGARSEQFF.

V is TRBV6-2 or TRBV6-3 and J is TRBJ1-4; D gene ambiguous. Germline V gives CDR1 MNHEY, CDR2 SVGEGT. Between the trimmed V and J ends, which lost 5 bases and 10 bases, there was a span of 20 bases. The CDR3 is 15 amino acids. For the CDR3, the DNA is TGTGCCAGCAGTATCAACGGAGGTTCGGTGGGAAAACTGTTTTTT. Translated, it gives CASSINGGSVGKLFF.

This rearrangement joins TRBV6-1 to TRBJ1-2; no definite D call. There are 13 residues in the CDR3. V was shortened by 2 bases and J by 4 bases, with 8 bases between the two germline ends. The germline V gene encodes CDR1 MNHNS and CDR2 SASEGT. The CDR3 DNA reads as TGTGCCAGCAGTGAAACAGCCCTCTATGGCTACACCTTC. This gives the protein CASSETALYGYTF.

The chain has TRBV27 and TRBJ2-7; 9 bases align to TRBD1. V lost 6 bases, J lost 5 bases, and 14 bases stayed unmatched. The CDR3 runs to 16 residues. Germline loops: CDR1 MNHEY, CDR2 SMNVEV (reference sequence). The CDR3 loop is CASSNGGGQGFDEQYF. CDR3 nucleotide sequence: TGTGCCAGCAGCAACGGCGGGGGACAGGGTTTTGACGAGCAGTACTTC.

This clone was observed once. The V gene is TRBV5-6, the J gene TRBJ1-2; TRBD1 matches 11 bases. This CDR3 has 16 residues. In germline, CDR1 is SGHDT, CDR2 YYEEEE. Trimming removed 4 bases from V and 4 bases from J; junction bases left unmatched: 9. CDR3: CASSGTGGSPLYGYTF. The CDR3 coding sequence is TGTGCCAGCAGCGGGACAGGGGGTTCACCCCTCTATGGCTACACCTTC.

V is TRBV30 and J is TRBJ2-7; maybe TRBD2 (5 bases). The V gene's germline CDR1 is GTSNPN and CDR2 SVGIG (reference sequence). The CDR3 sequence is 12 residues long. Trimming shortened V by 0 bases and J by 6 bases, and 9 bases separated the two germline ends. The CDR3 sequence is CAWSVRGSEQYF. CDR3 in DNA: TGTGCCTGGAGTGTACGGGGTTCCGAGCAGTACTTC.

This chain joins TRBV5-4 and TRBJ2-3; 10 bases line up with TRBD1. The length of the CDR3 is 16 residues. CDR1 SGHNT and CDR2 YYREEE come from the germline V gene (reference sequence). The trim removed 6 bases at V and 3 bases at J, leaving 10 bases unmatched. CDR3 coding DNA: TGTGCCAGCAATAAACAGAGGGACAGGGGAACAGATACGCAGTATTTT. Its translation: CASNKQRDRGTDTQYF.

The chain couples TRBV9 to TRBJ2-2; TRBD1 agrees at 10 bases. Trimming cost V 0 bases and J 5 bases; bases outside gene matches: 4. Germline values: CDR1 SGDLS, CDR2 YYNGEE. The CDR3 has 16 residues. CDR3 in amino acids: CASSVGQGAGTGELFF. In DNA, the CDR3 is TGTGCCAGCAGCGTAGGACAGGGGGCAGGGACCGGGGAGCTGTTTTTT. Full variable domain (missing parts from reference TRBV9 and TRBJ2-2): DSGVTQTPKHLITATGQRVTLRCSPRSGDLSVYWYQQSLDQGLQFLIQYYNGEERAKGNILERFSAQQFPDLHSELNLSSLELGDSALYFCASSVGQGAGTGELFFGEGSRLTVL.

CDR3 nucleotide sequence: TGTGCCAGCAGCCATCAAGGAAGGGGCACCGGGGAGCTGTTTTTT. Translated, it gives CASSHQGRGTGELFF. The chain recombines TRBV3-1 (or the pseudogene TRBV3-2) with TRBJ2-2; D is possibly TRBD1 (5 bases). V was clipped by 3 bases and J by 4 bases, with 12 bases between them. The V gene's germline CDR1 is LGHDT and CDR2 YNNKEL (reference sequence). This CDR3 region has 15 residues.

Notes on this clone: A read error may be the cause here, since a much bigger clone is one base away. The rearrangement joins TRBV7-3 to TRBJ2-5; D might be TRBD2 (7 bases). Germline assignment: CDR1 SGHTA and CDR2 FQGTGA. The CDR3 contains 15 residues. V lost 2 bases and J 2 bases, leaving 12 bases between the germline ends. In nucleotides, the CDR3 is TGTGCCAGCAGCTTATTAGGGGGGGCTCAAGAGACCCAGTACTTC. Its translation is CASSLLGGAQETQYF. Variable domain in full (rest from reference TRBV7-3 and TRBJ2-5): GAGVSQTPSNKVTEKGKYVELRCDPISGHTALYWYRQSLGQGPEFLIYFQGTGAADDSGLPNDRFFAVRPEGSVSTLKIQRTERGDSAVYLCASSLLGGAQETQYFGPGTRLLVL.

This chain links TRBV13 with TRBJ2-2, with D unclear. CDR3 length: 16 residues. V was pared by 5 bases and J by 2 bases, with 15 bases between. Per the germline V gene, CDR1 is PRHDT and CDR2 is FYEKMQ (reference sequence). CDR3: CASSEYLGRNTGELFF. The DNA for the CDR3 is TGTGCCAGCAGCGAATACCTAGGAAGAAACACCGGGGAGCTGTTTTTT.

This rearrangement joins TRBV19 to TRBJ1-5, with D possibly TRBD1 on 5 matching bases. V shed 1 base and J shed 0 bases, with 13 bases lying between them. The germline CDR1 and CDR2 sequences are LNHDA and SQIVND (reference sequence). CDR3 length: 17 amino acids. In nucleotides, the CDR3 is TGTGCCAGTAGTATAGTAGGACATTCATATAGCAATCAGCCCCAGCATTTT. This sequence encodes CASSIVGHSYSNQPQHF. Together with reference TRBV19 and TRBJ1-5, the CDR3 gives the full variable domain: DGGITQSPKYLFRKEGQNVTLSCEQNLNHDAMYWYRQDPGQGLRLIYYSQIVNDFQKGDIAEGYSVSREKKESFPLTVTSAQKNPTAFYLCASSIVGHSYSNQPQHFGDGTRLSIL.

The genes are TRBV28 and TRBJ2-6, with TRBD2 matching 9 bases. There are 17 residues in the CDR3. Germline V gene data show CDR1 as MDHEN and CDR2 as SYDVKM. J gave up 0 bases and V 5 bases, and 5 bases lay outside the gene matches. CDR3: CASSPSGVGSGANVLTF. DNA of the CDR3: TGTGCCAGCAGTCCTAGCGGGGTGGGCTCTGGGGCCAACGTCCTGACTTTC.

The V gene is TRBV18, the J gene TRBJ2-1; a possible D gene is TRBD1 (7 bases). Germline values: CDR1 KGHSH, CDR2 LQKENI. Trimming took 3 bases from V and 4 from J, leaving 10 bases between them. This CDR3 has 14 residues. In DNA, the CDR3 is TGTGCCAGCTCACCGCGGGACAGTTACAATGAGCAGTTCTTC. Its translation: CASSPRDSYNEQFF.